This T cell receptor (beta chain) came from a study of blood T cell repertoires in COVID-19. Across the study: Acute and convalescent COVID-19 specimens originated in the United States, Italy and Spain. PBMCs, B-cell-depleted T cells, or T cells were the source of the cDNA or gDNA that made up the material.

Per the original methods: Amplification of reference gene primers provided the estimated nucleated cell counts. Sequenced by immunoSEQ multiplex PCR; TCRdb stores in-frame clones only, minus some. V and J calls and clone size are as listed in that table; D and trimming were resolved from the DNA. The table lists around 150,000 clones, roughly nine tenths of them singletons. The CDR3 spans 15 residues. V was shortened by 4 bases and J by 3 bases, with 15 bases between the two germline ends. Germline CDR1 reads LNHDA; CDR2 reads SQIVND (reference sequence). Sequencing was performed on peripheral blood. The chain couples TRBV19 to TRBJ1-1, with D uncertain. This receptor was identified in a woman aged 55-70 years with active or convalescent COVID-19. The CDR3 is CASSSQNQRYTEAFF. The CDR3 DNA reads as TGTGCCAGTAGTAGTCAGAACCAAAGATACACTGAAGCTTTCTTT.